This T cell receptor (beta chain) was recovered during a study of graft-versus-host responses after intestinal transplantation (dated by TCRdb to the early 2020s). Notes on the research overall: The transplants that recipients got were multivisceral, liver-intestinal, or isolated intestinal. Every recipient was given anti-thymocyte globulin induction, then maintenance tacrolimus and steroids for around three years. Graft-versus-host and host-versus-graft alloreactive T cell clones were tracked in the graft, circulation and bone marrow after intestinal transplantation using bulk TCR-beta CDR3 sequencing. Alloreactive clones were identified by sequencing pre-transplant mixed lymphocyte reaction products and comparing these products with unstimulated pre-transplant donor and recipient T cells. Of the approximately 25 intestinal transplant recipients enrolled in the cohort, one of whom was a retransplant, 3 patients without pretransplant specimens were excluded. Donor T cell macrochimerism was defined as a peak of at least 4% donor T cells among recipient peripheral blood mononuclear cells. Instead of going to the commercial service, samples from a few later patients were sequenced in-house on an Illumina MiSeq and processed with MiXCR. Study-wide conclusions, independent of this receptor: The conclusions were limited by the relatively low number and heterogeneity of the intestinal transplant patients. Early after transplant, declines in HvG clones were associated with peak levels of circulating GvH clones. GvH clones turned up in recipient bone marrow, with some appearing earlier in ileal mucosa or blood, a pattern consistent with an intestinal mucosal origin. Patients with donor T cell macrochimerism had high GvH to HvG T cell clonal ratios in their allografts.

This clone was counted between two and nine times. This receptor's antigen is unknown. Nothing much larger sits one base from this clone, and base qualities are not available. Reading the germline V gene gives CDR1 LGHNT and CDR2 FRNRAP. The germline V and J ends show losses of 6 bases and 0 bases respectively, and no gene match explains 9 bases of the junction. The CDR3 goes from the cysteine to the phenylalanine over 18 residues. Only the CDR3 DNA stays, 54 bases, in frame from base 1. The label giving this sample's time point can be read as: cells obtained before transplantation from donor or recipient. CD3+CD4+ and CD3+CD8+ populations were FACS-sorted from unstimulated pre-transplant donor and recipient cells taken from spleen or lymph nodes. To prepare the library, the immunoSEQ multiplex PCR assay was applied. In most patients, genomic DNA was isolated using the Qiagen DNeasy Blood and Tissue Kit and sent frozen to Adaptive Biotechnologies for TCR sequencing. Adaptive Biotechnologies carried out high-throughput TCR-beta CDR3 sequencing of genomic DNA for most patients. Per the original workflow: TCR sequencing data were retrieved from Adaptive's ImmunoSEQ software for about 17 patients, whereas a few other patients were processed with MiXCR and VDJtools. To correct CD4 versus CD8 sorting errors, any sequence found in both subsets at a frequency ratio below 5:1 was removed. CDR3 nucleotide sequences shared by donor and recipient were removed because the origin of these sequences could not be assigned. To be classed as alloreactive, a clone needed at least 2-fold expansion over unstimulated cells and a minimum CFSE-low frequency of 0.002% (template counts) or 0.001% (read counts). Clones detected in sequenced pre-transplant spleen, lymph node, or MLR CFSE-low populations of the donor or recipient were defined as mappable. The cumulative frequency of alloreactive clones was calculated as a percentage of all sequences, weighted by copy number. The table comes from immuneACCESS by way of TCRdb, which keeps in-frame sequences with V and J called. Part of the clones is missing from these tables; in studies checked, under half for an unresolved V gene and the rest for unknown reasons. V, J and clone size are taken as reported in that table, and D and trimming were inferred from the DNA itself. The sample profile shows tens of thousands of clones; approximately 94% of them were found once. The ten largest clones represent 1.5% to 2.5% of the sample.

This specimen was unstimulated CD8+ T cells sorted from spleen or lymph node cells, taken before intestinal transplant. The chain links TRBV12-5 with TRBJ1-6, and 9 junction bases match TRBD1. The TCR originated in a human donor who received an intestinal transplant. The CDR3 amino acid sequence is: CASGRTGGDSSYNSPLHF. At the DNA level, the sequence is TGTGCTAGTGGGCGAACAGGGGGCGATAGCTCCTATAATTCACCCCTCCACTTT.